The 14 T cell receptor beta chains presented below share a single source sample, sequenced in a study of blood T cell repertoires in COVID-19. Assay used: immunoSEQ multiplex PCR; TCRdb lists only in-frame clones, some missing. The sample includes over 150,000 clones, about nine tenths seen only once; the top ten take more than 2%. Sequencing was carried out using peripheral blood. The receptors were gathered from a man younger than 35 with acute or convalescent COVID-19.

Only one count was recorded for this clone. The genes are TRBV18 and TRBJ2-1, with 8 nucleotides matching TRBD2. V shed 0 bases, J shed 2 bases, and the junction held 0 bases outside the gene matches. Per germline, CDR1 KGHSH and CDR2 LQKENI. The CDR3 is made up of 15 amino acids. CDR3 bases: TGTGCCAGCTCACCACCCGGGGGGGCCTACAATGAGCAGTTCTTC. Translating gives CASSPPGGAYNEQFF.

The chain carries TRBV6-1 and TRBJ1-2, with 9 bases identical to TRBD1. The CDR3 totals 17 residues. Germline V CDR1 and CDR2: MNHNS, SASEGT. The V segment lost 4 bases and the J segment 4 bases; nucleotides outside the gene matches: 13. CDR3 sequence: CASSALLPRQGGYGYTF. CDR3 DNA: TGTGCCAGCAGTGCACTCTTGCCCCGACAGGGGGGCTATGGCTACACCTTC.

The chain has TRBV4-1 and TRBJ2-3; D is unresolved. The length of the CDR3 is 11 residues. Germline V gives CDR1 MGHRA, CDR2 YSYEKL. V lost 4 bases to trimming and J lost 3 bases, with 2 bases between them. The CDR3: CASSLTDTQYF. DNA of the CDR3: TGCGCCAGCAGCCTAACAGATACGCAGTATTTT.

J is TRBJ2-3 and V is TRBV5-6, with TRBD2 as a possible D gene (7 bases). Germline CDR1 SGHDT, CDR2 YYEEEE. The CDR3 totals 14 residues. Trimming left V 2 bases short and J 6 bases short, with 13 bases between. CDR3 coding DNA: TGTGCCAGCAGCTTACGGGGGGCTGGGGATACGCAGTATTTT. Amino acids: CASSLRGAGDTQYF.

This chain connects TRBV23-1 to TRBJ2-5; 7 bases are shared with TRBD1. TRBV23-1 is assigned to the ORF class and has an uncertain function. The CDR3 length is 15 residues. Germline trimming cut 2 bases from V and 4 bases from J; bases unmatched to any gene: 7. CDR3 coding DNA: TGCGCCAGCAGTCAAGAGAAAACAGGGGTAGAGACCCAGTACTTC. It yields the protein CASSQEKTGVETQYF.

The V gene is TRBV18, the J gene TRBJ1-1, with D possibly TRBD1 on 5 matching bases. Trimming cost V 5 bases and J 2 bases, with 9 bases left between them. Looked up from germline, CDR1 is KGHSH and CDR2 is LQKENI. The CDR3 sequence is 13 residues long. The CDR3 region has the DNA TGTGCCAGCTCAATAGACAGAAACACTGAAGCTTTCTTT. It specifies CASSIDRNTEAFF.

This sequence joins TRBV7-9 and TRBJ2-1; D not certain. The germline V gene has CDR1 SEHNR and CDR2 FQNEAQ (reference sequence). Trimming took off 3 bases at V and 8 bases at J, with 5 bases between the two ends. The CDR3 runs to 11 residues. The CDR3 is CASSFQYEQFF. In nucleotides, the CDR3 is TGTGCCAGCAGCTTTCAGTATGAGCAGTTCTTC.

The V call is TRBV24-1, the J call TRBJ1-2; no definite D call. Per germline, CDR1 KGHDR and CDR2 SFDVKD. V lost 4 bases and J 3 bases, leaving 11 bases between the germline ends. The CDR3 totals 14 residues. CDR3 nucleotides: TGTGCCACCAGTGACGACCGGGTGGACTATGGCTACACCTTC. Protein product: CATSDDRVDYGYTF.

This clone was counted a single time. V gene TRBV27 combines with J gene TRBJ2-3, with 8 bases lining up with TRBD1. CDR1 and CDR2 from the germline V gene are MNHEY and SMNVEV (reference sequence). Trimming took 3 bases from V and 1 from J; bases not matched to a gene: 9. CDR3 size: 17 residues. CDR3 protein: CASSLYGQGQGTDTQYF. CDR3 nucleotides: TGTGCCAGCAGTTTGTATGGACAGGGCCAGGGCACAGATACGCAGTATTTT.

The chain uses TRBV5-1 and TRBJ1-4; the D gene is possibly TRBD1 (5 bases). The CDR3 runs 14 residues. Germline V gives CDR1 SGHRS, CDR2 YFSETQ. With 2 bases removed from V and 6 bases from J, the gap between germline ends came to 11 bases. The CDR3 here is CASSFSTGDEKLFF. The CDR3 DNA is TGCGCCAGCAGCTTTTCAACAGGAGATGAAAAACTGTTTTTT.

This sequence joins TRBV24-1 and TRBJ2-5, with TRBD1 identical over 9 bases. Germline V gives CDR1 KGHDR, CDR2 SFDVKD. V lost 4 bases, J lost 1 base, and 6 bases stayed unmatched. The CDR3 consists of 16 residues. DNA for the CDR3: TGTGCCACCAGTGACTATGAGACAGGGGGCCAAGAGACCCAGTACTTC. The encoded protein is CATSDYETGGQETQYF.

The rearrangement uses TRBV5-1 and TRBJ2-3; no clear D gene. This CDR3 spans 13 amino acids. V was pared by 3 bases and J by 4 bases, with 9 bases between. Germline V lookup: CDR1 SGHRS, CDR2 YFSETQ. The CDR3 region is CASSSGSADTQYF. The CDR3, as DNA: TGCGCCAGCAGCTCGGGTTCGGCAGATACGCAGTATTTT.

The rearrangement links TRBV5-1 to TRBJ2-7; D may be TRBD1 (6 bases). The CDR3 covers 17 residues. Trimming took off 0 bases at V and 4 bases at J, with 20 bases between the two ends. CDR1 and CDR2 (germline): SGHRS, YFSETQ. The CDR3 bases are TGCGCCAGCAGCTTGGCGCCACAGGGCCCTCCGGGTTACGAGCAGTACTTC. This gives the protein CASSLAPQGPPGYEQYF.

The V call is TRBV27, the J call TRBJ1-2; the D gene is possibly TRBD1 (5 bases). There are 13 residues in the CDR3. Germline V gives CDR1 MNHEY, CDR2 SMNVEV (reference sequence). V dropped 5 bases and J dropped 8 bases, with 15 bases sitting between them. The CDR3 nucleotides read TGTGCCAGCAGTATAGGGGAAGTGGCGGGCTACACCTTC. Translating it yields CASSIGEVAGYTF.